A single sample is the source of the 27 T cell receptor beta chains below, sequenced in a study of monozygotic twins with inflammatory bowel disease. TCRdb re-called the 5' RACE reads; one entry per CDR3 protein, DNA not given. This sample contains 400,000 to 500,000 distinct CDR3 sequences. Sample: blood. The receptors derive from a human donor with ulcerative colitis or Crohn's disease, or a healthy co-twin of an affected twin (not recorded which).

The CDR3 reads CASTHGTGGVPQHF. The chain has TRBV6-6 and TRBJ1-5; TCRdb's D gene call, TRBD1, goes unchecked for lack of DNA. Germline values: CDR1 MNHNY, CDR2 SVGAGI (reference sequence). CDR3 length equals 14 residues.

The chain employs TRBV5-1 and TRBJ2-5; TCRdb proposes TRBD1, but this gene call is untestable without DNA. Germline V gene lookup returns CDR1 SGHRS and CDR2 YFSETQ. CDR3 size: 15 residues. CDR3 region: CASSLTGGFGETQYF.

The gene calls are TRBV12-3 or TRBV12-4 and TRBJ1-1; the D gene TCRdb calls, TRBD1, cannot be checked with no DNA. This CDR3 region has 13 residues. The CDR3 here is CASNLQERGEAFF.

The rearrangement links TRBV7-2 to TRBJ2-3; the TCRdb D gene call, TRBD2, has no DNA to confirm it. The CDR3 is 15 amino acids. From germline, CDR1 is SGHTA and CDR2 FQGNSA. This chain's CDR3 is CASSLASGDTDTQYF.

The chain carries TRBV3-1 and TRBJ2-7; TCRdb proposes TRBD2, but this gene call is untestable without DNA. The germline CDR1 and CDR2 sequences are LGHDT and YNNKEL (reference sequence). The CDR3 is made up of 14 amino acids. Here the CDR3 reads CASSFSEGAYEQYF.

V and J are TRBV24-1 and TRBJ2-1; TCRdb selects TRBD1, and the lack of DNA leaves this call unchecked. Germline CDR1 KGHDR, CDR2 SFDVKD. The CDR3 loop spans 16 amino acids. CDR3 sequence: CATSDSPGAIYNEQFF.

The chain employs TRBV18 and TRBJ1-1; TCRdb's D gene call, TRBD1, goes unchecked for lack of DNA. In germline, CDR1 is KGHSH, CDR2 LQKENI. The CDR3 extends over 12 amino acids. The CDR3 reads CASPPFSAEAFF.

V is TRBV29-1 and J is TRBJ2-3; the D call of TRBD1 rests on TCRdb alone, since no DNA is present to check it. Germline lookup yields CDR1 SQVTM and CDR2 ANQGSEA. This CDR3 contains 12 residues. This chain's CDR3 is CSVVAPQDTQYF.

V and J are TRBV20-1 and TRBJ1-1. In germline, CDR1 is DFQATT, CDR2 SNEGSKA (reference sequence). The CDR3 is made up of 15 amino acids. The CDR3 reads CSARALGGITTEAFF.

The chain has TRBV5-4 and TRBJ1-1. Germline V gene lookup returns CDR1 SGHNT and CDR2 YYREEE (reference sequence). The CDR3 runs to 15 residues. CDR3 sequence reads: CASSPDPVLNTEAFF.

CDR3: CAWREGGDGYTF. The rearrangement uses TRBV30 and TRBJ1-2. Germline-derived CDR1 and CDR2 are GTSNPN and SVGIG (reference sequence). The CDR3 has 12 residues.

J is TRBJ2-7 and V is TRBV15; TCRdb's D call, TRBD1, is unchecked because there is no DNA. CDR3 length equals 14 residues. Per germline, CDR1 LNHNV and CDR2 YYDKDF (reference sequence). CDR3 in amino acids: CATSNPRTVNEQYF.

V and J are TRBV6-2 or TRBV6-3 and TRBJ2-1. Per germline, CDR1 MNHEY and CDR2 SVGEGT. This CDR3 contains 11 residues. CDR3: CASSWGYEQFF.

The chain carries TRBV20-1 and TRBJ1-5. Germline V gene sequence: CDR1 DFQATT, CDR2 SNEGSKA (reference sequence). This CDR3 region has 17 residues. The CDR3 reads CTLQDSVFGYSNQPQHF.

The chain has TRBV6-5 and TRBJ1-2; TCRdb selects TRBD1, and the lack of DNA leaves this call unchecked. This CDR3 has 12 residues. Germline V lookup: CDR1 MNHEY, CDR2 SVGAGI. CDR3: CASSAGLDGYTF.

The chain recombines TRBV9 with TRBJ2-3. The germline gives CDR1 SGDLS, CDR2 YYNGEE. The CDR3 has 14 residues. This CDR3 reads CASSAGQAADTQYF.

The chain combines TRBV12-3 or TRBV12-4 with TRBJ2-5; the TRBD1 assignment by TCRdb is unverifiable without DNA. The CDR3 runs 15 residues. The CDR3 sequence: CASRHRVGYQETQYF.

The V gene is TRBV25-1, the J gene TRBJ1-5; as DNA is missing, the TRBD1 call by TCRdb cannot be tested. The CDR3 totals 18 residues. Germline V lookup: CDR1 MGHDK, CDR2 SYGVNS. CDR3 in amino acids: CASSDGGTGRGDNQPQHF. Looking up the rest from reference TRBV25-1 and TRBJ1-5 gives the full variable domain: EADIYQTPRYLVIGTGKKITLECSQTMGHDKMYWYQQDPGMELHLIHYSYGVNSTEKGDLSSESTVSRIRTEHFPLTLESARPSHTSQYLCASSDGGTGRGDNQPQHFGDGTRLSIL.

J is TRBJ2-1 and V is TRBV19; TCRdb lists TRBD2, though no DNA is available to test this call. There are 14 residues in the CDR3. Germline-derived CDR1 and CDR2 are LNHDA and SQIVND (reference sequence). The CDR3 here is CASSMGRGNNEQFF.

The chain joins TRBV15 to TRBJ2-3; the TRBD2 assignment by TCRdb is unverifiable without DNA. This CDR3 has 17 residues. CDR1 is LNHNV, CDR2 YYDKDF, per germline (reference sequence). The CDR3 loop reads CATSRDRVAGGPGTQYF.

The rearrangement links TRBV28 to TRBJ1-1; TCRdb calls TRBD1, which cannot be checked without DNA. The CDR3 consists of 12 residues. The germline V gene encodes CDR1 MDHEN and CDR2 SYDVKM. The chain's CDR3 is CASSLGQGGTFF.

The CDR3 spells CASSSSSSRFF. The chain employs TRBV6-5 and TRBJ2-1. This CDR3 region has 11 residues. Per the germline V gene, CDR1 is MNHEY and CDR2 is SVGAGI.

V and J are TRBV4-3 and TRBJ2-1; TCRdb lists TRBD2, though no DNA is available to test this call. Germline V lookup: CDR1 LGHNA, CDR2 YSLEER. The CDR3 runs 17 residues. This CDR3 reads CANSQDPGLASYNEQFF.

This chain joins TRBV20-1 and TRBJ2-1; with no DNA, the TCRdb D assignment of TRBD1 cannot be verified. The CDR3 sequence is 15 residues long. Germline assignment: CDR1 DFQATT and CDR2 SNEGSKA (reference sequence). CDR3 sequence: CSAIHPGGSYNEQFF.

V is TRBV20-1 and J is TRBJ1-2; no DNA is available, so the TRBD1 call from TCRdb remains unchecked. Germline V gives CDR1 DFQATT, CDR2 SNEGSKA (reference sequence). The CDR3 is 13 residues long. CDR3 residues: CSAVLDGGYGYTF.

CDR3 sequence reads: CSASPRDRDSPLHF. The chain carries TRBV20-1 and TRBJ1-6; TCRdb reports TRBD1, a call that lacks DNA to check it against. The CDR3 covers 14 residues. Germline-derived CDR1 and CDR2 are DFQATT and SNEGSKA (reference sequence).

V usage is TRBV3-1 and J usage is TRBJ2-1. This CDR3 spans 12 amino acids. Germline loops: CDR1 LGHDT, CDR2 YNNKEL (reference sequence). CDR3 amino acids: CASSRLDSKQFF.